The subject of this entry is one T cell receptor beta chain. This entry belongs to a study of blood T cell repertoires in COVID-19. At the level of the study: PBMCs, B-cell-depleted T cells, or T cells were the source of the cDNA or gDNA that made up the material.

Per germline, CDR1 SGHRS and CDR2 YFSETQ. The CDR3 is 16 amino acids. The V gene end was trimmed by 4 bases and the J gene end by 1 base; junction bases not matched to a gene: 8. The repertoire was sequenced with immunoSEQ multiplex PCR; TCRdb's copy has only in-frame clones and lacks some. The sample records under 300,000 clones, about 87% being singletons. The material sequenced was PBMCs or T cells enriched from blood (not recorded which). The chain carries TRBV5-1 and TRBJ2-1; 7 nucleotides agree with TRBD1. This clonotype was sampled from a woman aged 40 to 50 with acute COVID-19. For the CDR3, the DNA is TGCGCCAGCAGCCCTGGACAGGCTGCTTCCTACAATGAGCAGTTCTTC. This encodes CASSPGQAASYNEQFF.